The TCR beta chain under discussion was sequenced for a study of radiation and T cells in renal cell carcinoma. Remarks on this clone: No antigen is known for it.

Study outcomes and limitations: No pretreatment tumor biopsies were available for baseline clonotypes.

Using immunoSEQ multiplex PCR, the repertoire was profiled, and TCRdb retains in-frame clones only, with some absent. In the table there are 130,000 to 150,000 clones, about 88% of which are singletons. Time point in this sample: baseline pretreatment blood. Treatment noted: 15 Gy SBRT to primary tumor, nephrectomy 4 weeks later. Clear cell pathology was present in this patient's renal cell carcinoma. The CDR3 has 15 amino acids. Trimming pared 2 bases from V and 2 bases from J, leaving 13 bases between. The germline V gene has CDR1 KGHSH and CDR2 LQKENI. The rearrangement joins TRBV18 to TRBJ2-7; D gene ambiguous. This clonotype was obtained from a woman aged 70 to 79 with renal cell carcinoma. The source material was blood, sampled from a patient whose treatment included radiotherapy and nephrectomy. The CDR3 is CASSPIQTTTYEQYF. The DNA for the CDR3 is TGTGCCAGCTCACCAATCCAGACCACCACCTACGAGCAGTACTTC.